A single sample is the source of the 26 T cell receptor beta chains below, sequenced in a study of identical twins. In TCRdb, the 5' RACE reads were re-called with MiXCR into one record per CDR3 protein. Of some 1,700,000 distinct CDR3 sequences in the sample, around a third were seen once. Sequenced: cord blood. Receptor source: a newborn girl in good health.

The sample holds a few counts of this clonotype. The gene calls are TRBV10-3 and TRBJ2-7; no reliable D call. CDR1 and CDR2 from the germline V gene are ENHRY and SYGVKD. The CDR3 extends over 14 amino acids. V gave up 2 bases and J gave up 3 bases, with 11 bases separating them. The CDR3 spells CAISEPETGYEQYF. For the CDR3, the DNA is TGTGCCATCAGTGAGCCAGAGACTGGCTACGAGCAGTACTTC.

This clonotype was recorded many times. The rearrangement joins TRBV7-2 to TRBJ2-1; D not certain. Trimming left V 1 base short and J 1 base short, with 11 bases between. The CDR3 is 16 amino acids. CDR1 is SGHTA and CDR2 is FQGNSA in the germline V gene. CDR3 protein: CASSLVGQLSYNEQFF. CDR3 sequence (DNA): TGTGCCAGCAGCTTAGTCGGTCAGCTGTCCTACAATGAGCAGTTCTTC.

The chain combines TRBV28 with TRBJ2-1, with D possibly TRBD2 on 5 matching bases. V was clipped by 6 bases and J by 1 base, with 22 bases between them. Per germline, CDR1 MDHEN and CDR2 SYDVKM. CDR3 length: 18 amino acids. The CDR3 region has the DNA TGTGCCAGCAGCTCGAATCGTCTTCTAGCTAGGTCCTACAATGAGCAGTTCTTC. This sequence encodes CASSSNRLLARSYNEQFF.

The table lists this clonotype with a few counts. The rearrangement uses TRBV6-5 and TRBJ2-3; 8 bases are a match to TRBD2. Germline V gene sequence: CDR1 MNHEY, CDR2 SVGAGI. The CDR3 spans 15 residues. V dropped 6 bases and J dropped 6; count of bases not matched to a gene: 11. CDR3 coding DNA: TGTGCCAGCAGGCAACTAGCGGCCGTGGGGGATACGCAGTATTTT. It codes for CASRQLAAVGDTQYF.

About this clonotype itself: This could be a read error, since a much larger clone is one nucleotide away. The rearrangement links TRBV3-1 to TRBJ2-1; no clear D gene. The J call is doubtful: the DNA matches TRBJ2-7 better. The CDR3 extends over 15 amino acids. Looked up from germline, CDR1 is LGHDT and CDR2 is YNNKEL (reference sequence). CDR3 DNA sequence: TGTGCCAGCAGCCAAGTTCGGAGCTCCTACAATGAGCAGTACTTC. It is translated as CASSQVRSSYNEQYF.

This clonotype came up a few times. The chain couples TRBV6-5 to TRBJ1-2; 7 nucleotides match TRBD1. Looked up from germline, CDR1 is MNHEY and CDR2 is SVGAGI. With V trimmed by 8 bases and J by 6 bases, 12 bases remained unmatched. The CDR3 is 14 residues long. The CDR3 DNA reads TGTGCCAGCGGGATAATACAGGGGAGAAATGGCTACACCTTC. Translation gives CASGIIQGRNGYTF.

V is TRBV4-2 and J is TRBJ1-4; TRBD1 matches at 7 bases. The ends lost 1 base at V and 11 bases at J; junction bases unmatched: 16. The germline V gene encodes CDR1 LGHNA and CDR2 YNFKEQ. This CDR3 comprises 17 residues. CDR3 in amino acids: CASSQVPQGGGKEKLFF. The CDR3 DNA reads TGTGCCAGCAGCCAAGTACCCCAGGGGGGCGGGAAGGAGAAACTGTTTTTT.

The chain carries TRBV15 and TRBJ2-3; maybe TRBD2 (5 bases). V lost 0 bases and J lost 7, with 17 bases in between. There are 16 residues in the CDR3. CDR1 and CDR2 from the germline V gene are LNHNV and YYDKDF (reference sequence). The CDR3 spells CATSRDSGSPLYTQYF. CDR3 bases: TGTGCCACCAGCAGAGATTCGGGATCACCTTTGTATACGCAGTATTTT.

The V gene is TRBV28, the J gene TRBJ2-2; no definite D call. Trimming left V 6 bases short and J 1 base short, with 9 bases between. The CDR3 contains 14 residues. The germline V gene encodes CDR1 MDHEN and CDR2 SYDVKM. CDR3 in DNA: TGTGCCAGCAGACTTCAGCTGAACACCGGGGAGCTGTTTTTT. Its translation is CASRLQLNTGELFF.

This clonotype was recorded at least ten times. The V gene is TRBV29-1, the J gene TRBJ2-7, with D perhaps TRBD1 (5 bases). Trimming removed 4 bases at V and 0 bases at J, with 13 bases between. The CDR3 has 14 amino acids. Germline lookup yields CDR1 SQVTM and CDR2 ANQGSEA. DNA of the CDR3: TGCAGCGTTGTGCTCGGACACCTCTCCTACGAGCAGTACTTC. Protein product: CSVVLGHLSYEQYF.

This chain uses TRBV21-1 with TRBJ2-7; the table's D gene call, TRBD1, was not cross checked with the DNA. TRBV21-1 counts as a pseudogene. The CDR3 covers 10 residues. CDR3 sequence (DNA): TGTGGGGACAGGGGGCCCGAGCAGTACTTC. Its protein is CGDRGPEQYF.

This clonotype turned up a few times. The chain employs TRBV3-1 and TRBJ2-7; D is unclear. Germline V gene lookup returns CDR1 LGHDT and CDR2 YNNKEL (reference sequence). Trimming stripped 3 bases from V and 6 bases from J, with 9 bases between. The CDR3 extends over 12 amino acids. The CDR3 coding sequence is TGTGCCAGCAGCCACTGGGGTTCCGAGCAGTACTTC. Protein product: CASSHWGSEQYF.

The genes are TRBV9 and TRBJ2-2; 10 bases agree with TRBD2. This CDR3 is 15 amino acids long. Germline CDR1 is SGDLS and CDR2 is YYNGEE. Trimming at V came to 4 bases and at J to 5 bases, leaving 5 bases not matched to a gene. The CDR3 region has the DNA TGTGCCAGCAGCCGACTAGCGGGTAAAACCGGGGAGCTGTTTTTT. This codes for CASSRLAGKTGELFF.

CDR3 loop: CASSAGAGPNTQYF. The CDR3 DNA follows: TGTGCCAGCAGTGCGGGAGCGGGTCCTAATACGCAGTATTTT. The chain recombines TRBV6-1 with TRBJ2-3, with D maybe TRBD2 (6 bases). Germline V gene sequence: CDR1 MNHNS, CDR2 SASEGT. The V end was cut by 4 bases, the J end by 7 bases, with 15 bases between. The CDR3 is 14 residues long.

J is TRBJ2-2 and V is TRBV15; D ambiguous. Germline CDR1 and CDR2: LNHNV and YYDKDF (reference sequence). The CDR3 has 16 residues. The germline V and J ends were trimmed by 0 bases and 7 bases, with 15 bases remaining between them. CDR3 nucleotides: TGTGCCACCAGCAGAGACTCCTCTTTTTTGGTCGGGGAGCTGTTTTTT. This encodes CATSRDSSFLVGELFF.

This clonotype was seen more than once but under ten times. This rearrangement joins TRBV7-6 to TRBJ1-4; a possible D gene is TRBD1 (5 bases). The CDR3 has 15 residues. CDR1 is SGHVS and CDR2 is FNYEAQ in the germline V gene. V lost 5 bases and J lost 8, with 18 bases in between. The CDR3 DNA reads TGTGCCAGCAGCCCCTACAGGTCCAAAAGGGAAAAACTGTTTTTT. The encoded protein is CASSPYRSKREKLFF. Variable domain in full (rest from reference TRBV7-6 and TRBJ1-4): GAGVSQSPRYKVTKRGQDVALRCDPISGHVSLYWYRQALGQGPEFLTYFNYEAQQDKSGLPNDRFSAERPEGSISTLTIQRTEQRDSAMYRCASSPYRSKREKLFFGSGTQLSVL.

The chain combines TRBV28 with TRBJ2-5, with D uncertain. This CDR3 region has 14 residues. CDR1 and CDR2 from the germline V gene are MDHEN and SYDVKM. V was shortened by 8 bases and J by 3 bases, with 16 bases between the two germline ends. CDR3 DNA: TGTGCCAGCCACGGCGTGTGGGCAAAAGAGACCCAGTACTTC. Residues: CASHGVWAKETQYF.

This chain connects TRBV5-5 to TRBJ2-1, with TRBD1 matching 8 bases. The CDR3 extends over 13 amino acids. From germline, CDR1 is SGHKS and CDR2 YYEKEE (reference sequence). The ends lost 7 bases at V and 11 bases at J; junction bases unmatched: 11. CDR3 in DNA: TGTGCCAGCGCTAGGGACAGGCCGACTCAGCAGTTCTTC. Translation gives CASARDRPTQQFF.

V gene TRBV5-4 combines with J gene TRBJ1-1, with TRBD1 matching 8 bases. This CDR3 has 18 amino acids. CDR1 is SGHNT, CDR2 YYREEE, per germline (reference sequence). V was pared by 3 bases and J by 3 bases, with 16 bases of the junction left unmatched. CDR3 in DNA: TGTGCCAGCAGCTCCATACGACACCGGACAGGGTGGGACACTGAAGCTTTCTTT. It translates to CASSSIRHRTGWDTEAFF.

This clonotype was found a few times. The chain is built from TRBV20-1 and TRBJ2-1; 14 positions agree with TRBD2. After removal of 6 bases from V and 8 bases from J, the junction contained 9 bases not matched to a gene. The CDR3 has 15 residues. Germline V lookup: CDR1 DFQATT, CDR2 SNEGSKA (reference sequence). CDR3 DNA sequence: TGCAGTGCCCTAAAGACTAGCGGGGGGGATCATGAGCAGTTCTTC. It is translated as CSALKTSGGDHEQFF.

The rearrangement uses TRBV21-1 and TRBJ2-1; whether TRBD2, the table's D call, matches the DNA was not checked. TRBV21-1 is designated a pseudogene. This CDR3 spans 16 amino acids. Written as DNA, the CDR3 is TGTGCCAGCAGCTTCCGGGTGGGAGACGGCTACAATGAGCAGTTCTTC. This translates into CASSFRVGDGYNEQFF.

This clonotype was counted at least ten times. V usage is TRBV27 and J usage is TRBJ2-4; no firm D call. Trimming pared 3 bases from V and 1 base from J, leaving 4 bases between. Germline loops: CDR1 MNHEY, CDR2 SMNVEV (reference sequence). The CDR3 has 13 amino acids. Written as DNA, the CDR3 is TGTGCCAGCAGTTTTCATGCCAAAAACATTCAGTACTTC. Protein: CASSFHAKNIQYF.

The chain joins TRBV4-1 to TRBJ1-1, with TRBD1 as a possible D gene (6 bases). There are 15 residues in the CDR3. Germline V gene sequence: CDR1 MGHRA, CDR2 YSYEKL. V lost 1 base and J 1 base, leaving 10 bases between the germline ends. CDR3 in amino acids: CASSQGPGQNTEAFF. The CDR3 coding sequence is TGCGCCAGCAGCCAAGGTCCGGGACAGAACACTGAAGCTTTCTTT.

This clonotype occurred many times. The J gene is TRBJ2-1, the V gene TRBV6-5; the match to TRBD2 covers 7 bases. This CDR3 contains 15 residues. V trimming: 5 bases; J trimming: 5 bases; junction bases outside the gene matches: 9. Germline CDR1 MNHEY, CDR2 SVGAGI. The CDR3 is CASSIGLGFDNEQFF. DNA of the CDR3: TGTGCCAGCAGTATCGGACTAGGGTTCGACAATGAGCAGTTCTTC.

The genes are TRBV29-1 and TRBJ2-1; D may be TRBD2 (6 bases). CDR1 and CDR2 (germline): SQVTM, ANQGSEA. Trimming took 3 bases from V and 2 from J, leaving 23 bases between them. The CDR3 runs to 18 residues. CDR3 region: CSVDRGGRVLLTYNEQFF. The DNA of the CDR3 is TGCAGCGTTGATAGGGGAGGCAGGGTCCTCCTTACCTACAATGAGCAGTTCTTC.

This clonotype was seen a few times. This sequence joins TRBV6-1 and TRBJ2-7; weak D call: TRBD1 (5 bases). The length of the CDR3 is 15 residues. Trimming cost V 4 bases and J 2 bases, with 15 bases left between them. Germline lookup yields CDR1 MNHNS and CDR2 SASEGT. CDR3 region: CASSGGVTPTYEQYF. The CDR3 bases are TGTGCCAGCAGTGGGGGCGTGACTCCAACCTACGAGCAGTACTTC.